These 29 T cell receptor beta chains were sequenced from one sample in a study of TIL therapy for anti-PD-1-resistant metastatic lung cancer. This was the immunoSEQ v3 assay. Some clones are missing from TCRdb's copy, which holds only in-frame ones; the method was immunoSEQ multiplex PCR. Of tens of thousands of clones in the sample, around 76% were seen once. The time point was: pre-treatment sample, taken before nivolumab and TIL therapy. Sample: blood, taken at baseline. These receptors originate from a person aged 25-85 years with non-small cell lung cancer.

The rearrangement joins TRBV7-3 to TRBJ1-1; D not certain. V was clipped by 2 bases and J by 6 bases, with 16 bases between them. CDR3 length equals 15 residues. In germline, CDR1 is SGHTA, CDR2 FQGTGA. In nucleotides, the CDR3 is TGTGCCAGCAGCTTATCGGTGGGCGCGACCGCTGAAGCTTTCTTT. As protein: CASSLSVGATAEAFF. Full variable domain (outside the CDR3, taken from reference TRBV7-3 and TRBJ1-1): GAGVSQTPSNKVTEKGKYVELRCDPISGHTALYWYRQSLGQGPEFLIYFQGTGAADDSGLPNDRFFAVRPEGSVSTLKIQRTERGDSAVYLCASSLSVGATAEAFFGQGTRLTVV.

The chain links TRBV15 to TRBJ1-1; weak D call: TRBD1 (6 bases). V was trimmed by 0 bases and J by 4 bases, leaving 12 bases between them. CDR3 length equals 15 residues. Germline V lookup: CDR1 LNHNV, CDR2 YYDKDF (reference sequence). CDR3 DNA: TGTGCCACCAGCAGAGATAGGCAGGGGAGCACTGAAGCTTTCTTT. Translating gives CATSRDRQGSTEAFF.

This clone has only a few counts. The V call is TRBV19, the J call TRBJ1-1; unclear D gene. The CDR3 totals 13 residues. Per germline, CDR1 LNHDA and CDR2 SQIVND (reference sequence). V was trimmed by 3 bases and J by 1 base, leaving 6 bases between them. This CDR3 is CASSISPNTEAFF. The CDR3 coding sequence is TGTGCCAGTAGTATTTCACCGAACACTGAAGCTTTCTTT.

This clone was counted a few times. This chain joins TRBV6-6 and TRBJ2-3; D is unresolved. CDR3 length: 13 residues. Germline V gene data show CDR1 as MNHNY and CDR2 as SVGAGI (reference sequence). V gave up 4 bases and J gave up 6 bases, with 11 bases separating them. This CDR3 is CASSSRGVDTQYF. The CDR3, as DNA: TGTGCCAGCAGTTCCCGTGGCGTGGATACGCAGTATTTT.

The chain couples TRBV5-4 to TRBJ2-5; D might be TRBD2 (6 bases). CDR1 is SGHNT, CDR2 YYREEE, per germline (reference sequence). The CDR3 runs to 14 residues. V was shortened by 6 bases and J by 1 base, with 13 bases between the two germline ends. DNA for the CDR3: TGTGCCAGCACCCTTGCGGGGTCCCAAGAGACCCAGTACTTC. Residues: CASTLAGSQETQYF. Filled out from reference TRBV5-4 and TRBJ2-5, the complete variable domain reads ETGVTQSPTHLIKTRGQQVTLRCSSQSGHNTVSWYQQALGQGPQFIFQYYREEENGRGNFPPRFSGLQFPNYSSELNVNALELDDSALYLCASTLAGSQETQYFGPGTRLLVL.

This chain joins TRBV28 and TRBJ1-5; 8 bases are shared with TRBD1. Germline V CDR1 and CDR2: MDHEN, SYDVKM. CDR3 length: 16 residues. V dropped 6 bases and J dropped 5; count of bases not matched to a gene: 12. The CDR3 reads CASSPSGQGWDQPQHF. The CDR3, as DNA: TGTGCCAGCAGCCCGTCCGGACAGGGATGGGATCAGCCCCAGCATTTT.

The CDR3 protein is CASSWGTGVEEQYF. The CDR3 nucleotides read TGTGCCAGCAGCTGGGGGACAGGGGTTGAGGAGCAGTACTTC. J is TRBJ2-7 and V is TRBV5-6; 10 positions agree with TRBD1. Germline V gene lookup returns CDR1 SGHDT and CDR2 YYEEEE. This CDR3 comprises 14 residues. Germline trimming cut 3 bases from V and 7 bases from J; bases unmatched to any gene: 7.

The chain couples TRBV5-8 to TRBJ1-5, with D unresolved. Between the trimmed V and J ends, which lost 0 bases and 2 bases, there was a span of 9 bases. Germline V lookup: CDR1 SGHTS, CDR2 YDEGEE. The CDR3 runs 15 residues. CDR3 residues: CASSLEVGGNQPQHF. CDR3 DNA: TGTGCCAGCAGCTTGGAGGTGGGTGGCAATCAGCCCCAGCATTTT.

This clone was found a few times. The rearrangement uses TRBV30 and TRBJ1-4; 8 positions match TRBD1. The CDR3 length is 15 residues. Unmatched junction bases numbered 2, after V lost 2 bases and J lost 0 bases. Germline loops: CDR1 GTSNPN, CDR2 SVGIG (reference sequence). For the CDR3, the DNA is TGTGCCTGGAGTTCAGGGGGCGCAACTAATGAAAAACTGTTTTTT. It is translated as CAWSSGGATNEKLFF.

This clone has only a few counts. The chain carries TRBV21-1 and TRBJ2-7; no DNA check was done on the table's D call, TRBD2. TRBV21-1 counts as a pseudogene. The CDR3 has 16 residues. CDR3 nucleotide sequence: TGTGCCAGCAGCAATCGTCCAGCGGGGTCGTCGGAGGAGCAGTACTTC. Encoded protein: CASSNRPAGSSEEQYF.

V gene TRBV29-1 combines with J gene TRBJ2-2; 10 nucleotides line up with TRBD1. The CDR3 runs 14 residues. CDR1 is SQVTM and CDR2 is ANQGSEA in the germline V gene. V trimming: 7 bases; J trimming: 3 bases; junction bases outside the gene matches: 5. As DNA, the CDR3 is TGCAGCGGGGGACAGGGGACATACACCGGGGAGCTGTTTTTT. Translating it yields CSGGQGTYTGELFF.

The chain combines TRBV7-6 with TRBJ1-3, with TRBD1 identical over 8 bases. The V gene's germline CDR1 is SGHVS and CDR2 FNYEAQ. The CDR3 runs 15 residues. The ends lost 7 bases at V and 4 bases at J; junction bases unmatched: 9. The CDR3 coding sequence is TGTGCCAGCACCCTAGGACAGGGAAGGGGAAACACCATATATTTT. Residues: CASTLGQGRGNTIYF.

This clone appeared a few times. The V and J genes are TRBV5-1 and TRBJ2-3, with 8 bases that match TRBD2. This CDR3 has 14 residues. After removal of 5 bases from V and 3 bases from J, the junction contained 5 bases not matched to a gene. CDR1 and CDR2 from the germline V gene are SGHRS and YFSETQ. CDR3 nucleotides: TGCGCCAGCAGACGAATAGCGGGAACAGATACGCAGTATTTT. Translation gives CASRRIAGTDTQYF.

The chain combines TRBV10-2 with TRBJ2-3; D is unclear. The CDR3 covers 12 residues. Germline V gene data show CDR1 as WSHSY and CDR2 as SAAADI. Trimming removed 6 bases from V and 2 bases from J, with 6 bases in between. In DNA form, the CDR3 reads TGCGCCAGCAGGGCCCCCACAGATACGCAGTATTTT. This encodes CASRAPTDTQYF.

The rearrangement uses TRBV2 and TRBJ2-4; 10 bases align to TRBD2. CDR1 and CDR2 (germline): SNHLY, FYNNEI. V lost 3 bases and J lost 2; bases outside the gene matches: 7. The CDR3 sequence is 17 residues long. In DNA, the CDR3 is TGTGCCAGCAGTGAGAGGCTAGCGGGAGTAACCAAAAACATTCAGTACTTC. It is translated as CASSERLAGVTKNIQYF.

V is TRBV19 and J is TRBJ1-1; D remains ambiguous. The CDR3 has 15 amino acids. From germline, CDR1 is LNHDA and CDR2 SQIVND (reference sequence). The V end lost 1 base, the J end lost 5 bases, and 14 bases lay between the germline ends. CDR3 in amino acids: CASSIVGLPGTEAFF. For the CDR3, the DNA is TGTGCCAGTAGTATAGTAGGGCTCCCCGGGACTGAAGCTTTCTTT.

V and J are TRBV29-1 and TRBJ1-1, with D uncertain. The length of the CDR3 is 11 residues. Germline V CDR1 and CDR2: SQVTM, ANQGSEA. Deletions cut 5 bases from V and 1 base from J, with 5 bases between. The CDR3 nucleotides are TGCAGCGTTCTCGGGAACACTGAAGCTTTCTTT. Protein product: CSVLGNTEAFF.

The chain uses TRBV5-6 and TRBJ2-7, with D tentatively TRBD2 (5 bases). Between the trimmed V and J ends, which lost 2 bases and 2 bases, there was a span of 8 bases. Germline-derived CDR1 and CDR2 are SGHDT and YYEEEE. This CDR3 region has 13 residues. Written as DNA, the CDR3 is TGTGCCAGCAGCTTCGACTACCCCTACGAGCAGTACTTC. It yields the protein CASSFDYPYEQYF.

The chain recombines TRBV5-1 with TRBJ2-3; 12 nucleotides match TRBD2. With 7 bases clipped from V and 5 bases from J, the junction kept 2 bases outside the gene matches. The length of the CDR3 is 13 residues. CDR1 SGHRS and CDR2 YFSETQ come from the germline V gene. CDR3: CASLLAGGDTQYF. CDR3 bases: TGCGCCAGCTTACTAGCGGGAGGAGATACGCAGTATTTT.

The CDR3 reads CASSPLRGSSYNSPLHF. The CDR3 region has the DNA TGTGCCAGCAGCCCCCTTAGGGGGAGCTCCTATAATTCACCCCTCCACTTT. The chain recombines TRBV27 with TRBJ1-6, with D tentatively TRBD1 (6 bases). Germline CDR1 and CDR2: MNHEY and SMNVEV (reference sequence). Between the trimmed V and J ends, which lost 6 bases and 0 bases, there was a span of 15 bases. The CDR3 has 17 amino acids.

The CDR3 loop reads CASSVDGWDSDEQYF. The CDR3 DNA reads TGTGCCAGCAGCGTAGACGGTTGGGACAGCGACGAGCAGTACTTC. J is TRBJ2-7 and V is TRBV9; 7 bases align to TRBD1. The junction had 8 bases not matched to a gene; V was cut back by 0 bases and J by 5 bases. The CDR3 is made up of 15 amino acids. Germline V lookup: CDR1 SGDLS, CDR2 YYNGEE.

This chain connects TRBV29-1 to TRBJ2-1; 12 nucleotides align to TRBD2. This CDR3 comprises 18 residues. The germline V gene encodes CDR1 SQVTM and CDR2 ANQGSEA. V shed 5 bases, J shed 6 bases, and the junction held 17 bases outside the gene matches. CDR3 loop: CSVSTIGTSGFLPNEQFF. DNA for the CDR3: TGCAGCGTTTCAACTATCGGGACTAGCGGGTTCCTCCCCAATGAGCAGTTCTTC.

V is TRBV30 and J is TRBJ1-1, with D possibly TRBD1 on 5 matching bases. Germline-derived CDR1 and CDR2 are GTSNPN and SVGIG (reference sequence). Trimming took 2 bases from V and 1 from J, leaving 8 bases between them. The CDR3 has 13 amino acids. CDR3 residues: CAWSLDTNTEAFF. The DNA for the CDR3 is TGTGCCTGGAGTCTGGACACGAACACTGAAGCTTTCTTT.

The chain carries TRBV6-4 and TRBJ2-2; no reliable D call. The V gene lost 5 bases and the J gene lost 2 bases, with 6 bases spanning the gap. There are 13 residues in the CDR3. Per germline, CDR1 MRHNA and CDR2 SNTAGT. The CDR3: CASSRENTGELFF. CDR3 nucleotides: TGTGCCAGCAGTAGGGAAAACACCGGGGAGCTGTTTTTT.

The V gene is TRBV6-5, the J gene TRBJ1-2, with D uncertain. V lost 6 bases, J lost 4 bases, and 12 bases lay in between. Germline V CDR1 and CDR2: MNHEY, SVGAGI. This CDR3 spans 13 amino acids. CDR3 protein: CASRSTAAYGYTF. The CDR3 coding sequence is TGTGCCAGCAGAAGTACAGCAGCCTATGGCTACACCTTC.

The chain employs TRBV30 and TRBJ2-6; D may be TRBD2 (6 bases). Germline V gives CDR1 GTSNPN, CDR2 SVGIG (reference sequence). CDR3 length equals 17 residues. V shed 4 bases and J shed 1 base, with 17 bases lying between them. The CDR3 nucleotides are TGTGCCTGGATCCTCGGACCTGGAGGGTCTGGGGCCAACGTCCTGACTTTC. Protein: CAWILGPGGSGANVLTF.

J is TRBJ2-7 and V is TRBV15, with 8 bases identical to TRBD1. The CDR3 runs to 16 residues. Germline CDR1 is LNHNV and CDR2 is YYDKDF (reference sequence). The trim removed 2 bases at V and 3 bases at J, leaving 9 bases unmatched. CDR3 sequence reads: CATSRPTGTGVYEQYF. As DNA, the CDR3 is TGTGCCACCAGCAGACCCACAGGGACAGGCGTCTACGAGCAGTACTTC.

This chain links TRBV5-4 with TRBJ1-3, with D possibly TRBD1 on 5 matching bases. Trimming shortened V by 1 base and J by 3 bases, and 8 bases separated the two germline ends. This CDR3 comprises 14 residues. Germline V gene lookup returns CDR1 SGHNT and CDR2 YYREEE (reference sequence). The CDR3 region is CASSLQGVGNTIYF. For the CDR3, the DNA is TGTGCCAGCAGCTTGCAAGGGGTTGGAAACACCATATATTTT. The full variable domain, completed using reference TRBV5-4 and TRBJ1-3, is ETGVTQSPTHLIKTRGQQVTLRCSSQSGHNTVSWYQQALGQGPQFIFQYYREEENGRGNFPPRFSGLQFPNYSSELNVNALELDDSALYLCASSLQGVGNTIYFGEGSWLTVV.

The chain has TRBV29-1 and TRBJ2-7; D possibly corresponds to TRBD2 (6 bases). V lost 0 bases and J 2 bases, leaving 14 bases between the germline ends. The CDR3 is 15 residues long. CDR1 and CDR2 (germline): SQVTM, ANQGSEA. The chain's CDR3 is CSVEESGRGPYEQYF. Here the CDR3 DNA reads TGCAGCGTTGAAGAGAGCGGGCGGGGCCCCTACGAGCAGTACTTC.